The 16 T cell receptor beta chains listed next were all sequenced from one sample in a study of regulatory dendritic cells for organ transplantation. Antigens for these TCRs are unknown. Sorted T cells were CFSE-labeled and cultured four to five days with allogeneic regulatory or mature dendritic cells at 1:10. The method was immunoSEQ multiplex PCR; TCRdb's version includes in-frame clones alone and lacks a portion of them. Of approximately 12,000 clones in the sample, roughly 69% were seen once. Source material: naive CD4+ T cells from blood cultured with regulatory dendritic cells. As to subset: CD45RA+ naive T cells. These receptor sequences come from a human donor in good health.

The CDR3 bases are TGTGCCAGCAGCTGGGGGACTAGCGGGGGGACCGCTAGCACAGATACGCAGTATTTT. Amino acids: CASSWGTSGGTASTDTQYF. The chain combines TRBV5-6 with TRBJ2-3, with 15 bases fitting TRBD2. The CDR3 spans 19 residues. V was pared by 3 bases and J by 0 bases, with 8 bases of the junction left unmatched. Germline assignment: CDR1 SGHDT and CDR2 YYEEEE.

V and J are TRBV6-5 and TRBJ1-1; D is uncertain. CDR3 length: 13 residues. With 5 bases removed from V and 5 bases from J, the gap between germline ends came to 12 bases. The germline CDR1 and CDR2 sequences are MNHEY and SVGAGI. In DNA, the CDR3 is TGTGCCAGCAGTGGAGGGCCCCAGACTGAAGCTTTCTTT. It encodes CASSGGPQTEAFF.

This clone appeared a few times. This chain links TRBV7-2 with TRBJ1-2; maybe TRBD1 (5 bases). The V gene lost 2 bases and the J gene lost 4 bases, with 14 bases spanning the gap. Germline V lookup: CDR1 SGHTA, CDR2 FQGNSA. The CDR3 length is 15 residues. The CDR3 region has the DNA TGTGCCAGCAGCTTATCCCCTGGGCAGGGCTATGGCTACACCTTC. Protein sequence: CASSLSPGQGYGYTF. Together with reference TRBV7-2 and TRBJ1-2, the CDR3 gives the full variable domain: GAGVSQSPSNKVTEKGKDVELRCDPISGHTALYWYRQSLGQGLEFLIYFQGNSAPDKSGLPSDRFSAERTGGSVSTLTIQRTQQEDSAVYLCASSLSPGQGYGYTFGSGTRLTVV.

The rearrangement links TRBV27 to TRBJ2-7; D perhaps matches TRBD1 (6 bases). Trimming pared 6 bases from V and 6 bases from J, leaving 9 bases between. The CDR3 covers 11 residues. Germline lookup yields CDR1 MNHEY and CDR2 SMNVEV (reference sequence). The CDR3 coding sequence is TGTGCCAGCAGGAACAGGGTCGAGCAGTACTTC. This encodes CASRNRVEQYF.

The chain is built from TRBV6-5 and TRBJ1-4; D call uncertain. Trimming left V 6 bases short and J 5 bases short, with 7 bases between. The CDR3 length is 12 residues. Per the germline V gene, CDR1 is MNHEY and CDR2 is SVGAGI. For the CDR3, the DNA is TGTGCCAGCAGAAGAGAGAATGAAAAACTGTTTTTT. Residues: CASRRENEKLFF.

V and J are TRBV28 and TRBJ2-7; 8 bases line up with TRBD2. This CDR3 comprises 15 residues. The germline CDR1 and CDR2 sequences are MDHEN and SYDVKM. V shed 6 bases, J shed 5 bases, and the junction held 12 bases outside the gene matches. CDR3: CASSENSGVMDEQYF. The DNA of the CDR3 is TGTGCCAGCAGCGAGAATAGCGGGGTTATGGACGAGCAGTACTTC.

In its sample, this clone was seen a few times. The chain uses TRBV6-6 and TRBJ2-7, with 9 bases identical to TRBD1. V shed 6 bases, J shed 1 base, and the junction held 7 bases outside the gene matches. CDR1 and CDR2 from the germline V gene are MNHNY and SVGAGI (reference sequence). The CDR3 is 15 amino acids. CDR3 loop: CASRKGQGDSYEQYF. As DNA, the CDR3 is TGTGCCAGCAGAAAGGGACAGGGTGATTCCTACGAGCAGTACTTC.

This chain joins TRBV19 and TRBJ1-5; TRBD1 matches at 7 bases. The germline gives CDR1 LNHDA, CDR2 SQIVND (reference sequence). The CDR3 totals 12 residues. V lost 7 bases to trimming and J lost 4 bases; unmatched junction nucleotides: 1. The CDR3 loop reads CASTQGNQPQHF. DNA of the CDR3: TGTGCCAGTACACAGGGGAATCAGCCCCAGCATTTT.

In DNA, the CDR3 is TGCGCCAGCAGCTTGGAGTGGGAGGACACTGAAGCTTTCTTT. It yields the protein CASSLEWEDTEAFF. The chain links TRBV5-1 to TRBJ1-1; D unresolved. V gave up 0 bases and J gave up 3 bases, with 9 bases separating them. Per the germline V gene, CDR1 is SGHRS and CDR2 is YFSETQ. The CDR3 totals 14 residues.

The genes are TRBV9 and TRBJ2-5, with D tentatively TRBD1 (6 bases). V lost 2 bases to trimming and J lost 1 base, with 15 bases between them. CDR1 is SGDLS, CDR2 YYNGEE, per germline. The CDR3 spans 16 residues. CDR3 DNA: TGTGCCAGCAGCGTCACTCCAGGGGTTGGCCAAGAGACCCAGTACTTC. This gives the protein CASSVTPGVGQETQYF.

The gene calls are TRBV6-1 and TRBJ1-1; D remains ambiguous. The CDR3 sequence is 14 residues long. The germline V gene has CDR1 MNHNS and CDR2 SASEGT. V lost 3 bases to trimming and J lost 4 bases, with 12 bases between them. CDR3 region: CASSELVGSTEAFF. CDR3 in DNA: TGTGCCAGCAGTGAGCTGGTGGGGAGCACTGAAGCTTTCTTT.

This clone occurred a few times. The chain links TRBV7-2 to TRBJ1-3, with D hard to call. The CDR3 is 14 residues long. V lost 3 bases and J 2 bases, leaving 8 bases between the germline ends. In germline, CDR1 is SGHTA, CDR2 FQGNSA. The CDR3 here is CASSFGVAGNTIYF. In DNA, the CDR3 is TGTGCCAGCAGCTTCGGGGTAGCTGGAAACACCATATATTTT.

This chain links TRBV5-6 with TRBJ2-1; D remains unclear. Trimming pared 3 bases from V and 9 bases from J, leaving 10 bases between. Germline V gene data show CDR1 as SGHDT and CDR2 as YYEEEE. The CDR3 totals 12 residues. The CDR3 sequence: CASSSWASEQFF. The CDR3 DNA follows: TGTGCCAGCAGCTCCTGGGCGTCTGAGCAGTTCTTC. Filled out from reference TRBV5-6 and TRBJ2-1, the complete variable domain reads DAGVTQSPTHLIKTRGQQVTLRCSPKSGHDTVSWYQQALGQGPQFIFQYYEEEERQRGNFPDRFSGHQFPNYSSELNVNALLLGDSALYLCASSSWASEQFFGPGTRLTVL.

This clone has a handful of counts. V and J are TRBV6-4 and TRBJ1-2, with 11 bases lining up with TRBD1. The V segment lost 6 bases and the J segment 4 bases; nucleotides outside the gene matches: 4. The germline V gene encodes CDR1 MRHNA and CDR2 SNTAGT. The CDR3 has 14 residues. The chain's CDR3 is CASSPDRGPYGYTF. The CDR3 nucleotides read TGTGCCAGCAGCCCGGACAGGGGGCCCTATGGCTACACCTTC.

This clone was found a few times. This chain connects TRBV19 to TRBJ2-1; the match to TRBD1 covers 7 bases. This CDR3 region has 16 residues. The V gene end was trimmed by 5 bases and the J gene end by 1 base; junction bases not matched to a gene: 8. Germline V lookup: CDR1 LNHDA, CDR2 SQIVND (reference sequence). CDR3 DNA: TGTGCCAGTAGTTCCAACCGGGACAGTTCCTACAATGAGCAGTTCTTC. Residues: CASSSNRDSSYNEQFF. Together with reference TRBV19 and TRBJ2-1, the CDR3 gives the full variable domain: DGGITQSPKYLFRKEGQNVTLSCEQNLNHDAMYWYRQDPGQGLRLIYYSQIVNDFQKGDIAEGYSVSREKKESFPLTVTSAQKNPTAFYLCASSSNRDSSYNEQFFGPGTRLTVL.

The rearrangement uses TRBV18 and TRBJ1-2; 10 bases align to TRBD1. Germline CDR1 KGHSH, CDR2 LQKENI. The V segment lost 3 bases and the J segment 4 bases; nucleotides outside the gene matches: 5. The CDR3 runs to 15 residues. CDR3 DNA sequence: TGTGCCAGCTCACCCACGGGACAGGGGCTCTATGGCTACACCTTC. Encoded protein: CASSPTGQGLYGYTF. Filled out from reference TRBV18 and TRBJ1-2, the complete variable domain reads NAGVMQNPRHLVRRRGQEARLRCSPMKGHSHVYWYRQLPEEGLKFMVYLQKENIIDESGMPKERFSAEFPKEGPSILRIQQVVRGDSAAYFCASSPTGQGLYGYTFGSGTRLTVV.